Listed below are T cell receptor beta chains from one sample, sequenced in a study of shared clonotypes between healthy human individuals. Profiled with immunoSEQ multiplex PCR; TCRdb holds only in-frame clones, not every one. The data show approximately 600,000 clones, around 95% seen once. Input material: naive CD8+ T cells sorted from blood. The receptor set was obtained from a woman in her 30s in good health. The CDR3 runs from the conserved cysteine through the conserved F or W. A D gene is named only where the DNA matches it firmly. Expanded clones get a size class; other rows say once, few or many, or leave the size out.

v_gene	j_gene	d_gene	abundance	len	CDR3nt	CDR3aa
TRBV9	TRBJ2-3	TRBD2	.	15	TGTGCCAGCAGCATTGGGACTAGTTCCGCAGATACGCAGTATTTT	CASSIGTSSADTQYF
TRBV15	TRBJ2-7	.	.	16	TGTGCCACCAGCATCTCCGGGCCGGGAGTCTCCTACGAGCAGTACTTC	CATSISGPGVSYEQYF
TRBV6-1	TRBJ2-7	TRBD2	.	16	TGTGCCAGCAGTGCCCAAAGACTAGCGGGAGGTTACGAGCAGTACTTC	CASSAQRLAGGYEQYF
TRBV7-3	TRBJ2-7	TRBD2	.	15	TGTGCCAGCAGCCTAGTAGCGGGAGAATTCTACGAGCAGTACTTC	CASSLVAGEFYEQYF
TRBV5-1	TRBJ1-1	.	.	14	TGCGCCAGCAGCTTAAACACACAAAACACTGAAGCTTTCTTT	CASSLNTQNTEAFF
TRBV7-9	TRBJ1-2	.	.	13	TGTGCCAGCAGCTTAGACGGCCCGTACGGCTACACCTTC	CASSLDGPYGYTF
TRBV10-2	TRBJ1-1	.	once	11	TGCGCCAGCAGGGAGATTAATGAAGCTTTCTTT	CASREINEAFF
TRBV28	TRBJ2-7	TRBD2	.	19	TGTGCCAGCAGTTTAGTAGGGGGCGGACTAGCGGGAGCGTCCTACGAGCAGTACTTC	CASSLVGGGLAGASYEQYF
TRBV5-4	TRBJ2-3	TRBD2	.	15	TGTGCCAGCAGCTTGAGGGAGGGCCAAACAGATACGCAGTATTTT	CASSLREGQTDTQYF
TRBV27	TRBJ2-2	.	.	13	TGTGCCAGCAGTTCACCCGACACCGGGGAGCTGTTTTTT	CASSSPDTGELFF
TRBV4-1	TRBJ2-7	.	.	14	TGCGCCAGCAGCCAAAAAGCCAGCTCCTACGAGCAGTACTTC	CASSQKASSYEQYF
TRBV19	TRBJ2-3	TRBD1	.	16	TGTGCCAGTAGTCCTCGGACAGGGGGCCTAGGAGATACGCAGTATTTT	CASSPRTGGLGDTQYF
TRBV10-3	TRBJ2-7	.	once	12	TGTGCCATCAGTGAGTCGTCCTACGAGCAGTACTTC	CAISESSYEQYF
TRBV20-1	TRBJ2-3	.	.	10	TGCAGTGCGTTAGCAGATACGCAGTATTTT	CSALADTQYF
TRBV5-6	TRBJ2-7	.	.	16	TGTGCCAGCAGCTTGGAACGGGGATCTTATGCGTACGAGCAGTACTTC	CASSLERGSYAYEQYF
TRBV2	TRBJ2-7	TRBD1	.	15	TGTGCCAGCAGTCCCGACAGGGGCAGAAGCTACGAGCAGTACTTC	CASSPDRGRSYEQYF
TRBV11-2	TRBJ2-7	TRBD1	.	15	TGTGCCAGCAGCTTAGTTTGGACAGGGATGGGAGAGCAGTACTTC	CASSLVWTGMGEQYF
TRBV6-1	TRBJ1-5	.	.	14	TGTGCCAGCAGACCCGGGCTCCAGAATCAGCCCCAGCATTTT	CASRPGLQNQPQHF
TRBV27	TRBJ2-7	TRBD2	.	12	TGTGCCAGCAGGGACGGGGGGTACGAGCAGTACTTC	CASRDGGYEQYF
TRBV9	TRBJ2-1	.	.	15	TGTGCCAGCAGCGTAGGTAGGAGCTCCTACAATGAGCAGTTCTTC	CASSVGRSSYNEQFF
TRBV15	TRBJ2-2	TRBD2	.	15	TGTGCCACCGAACTGAGCGGGAGCGTTATCGGGGAGCTGTTTTTT	CATELSGSVIGELFF
TRBV7-8	TRBJ2-1	TRBD2	.	15	TGTGCCAGCAGTTATAGCGGGAGGGCCCACAATGAGCAGTTCTTC	CASSYSGRAHNEQFF
TRBV7-2	TRBJ1-5	.	.	17	TGTGCCAGCAGCTTAAGAGGCTCGGCAGGGCATAGTCAGCCCCAGCATTTT	CASSLRGSAGHSQPQHF
TRBV19	TRBJ1-2	TRBD1	.	15	TGTGCCAGTAGTACTAGGGGACAGGGGTACTATGGCTACACCTTC	CASSTRGQGYYGYTF
TRBV10-1	TRBJ2-7	.	.	15	TGCGCCAGCAGTGAGACCCGGACTAACTCCTACGAGCAGTACTTC	CASSETRTNSYEQYF
TRBV9	TRBJ2-7	.	.	13	TGTGCCAGCAGCGTAGACGGATCCTACGAGCAGTACTTC	CASSVDGSYEQYF
TRBV29-1	TRBJ2-7	TRBD2	.	16	TGCAGCATCAGGACAGAGGGCGGGAGGGCAGTCTACGAGCAGTACTTC	CSIRTEGGRAVYEQYF
TRBV7-2	TRBJ2-7	.	.	15	TGTGCCAGCAGGGCATTCGATGGCGGGACCTACGAGCAGTACTTC	CASRAFDGGTYEQYF
TRBV19	TRBJ2-1	TRBD2	few	13	TGTGCCAGTACTAGCGGGCTCTACAATGAGCAGTTCTTC	CASTSGLYNEQFF
TRBV9	TRBJ2-3	TRBD2	few	14	TGTGCCAGCAGTCTAGCGGGGGGCTCCGATACGCAGTATTTT	CASSLAGGSDTQYF
TRBV10-1	TRBJ2-5	TRBD2	.	15	TGCGCCAGCACGAGGACGCGGGAGGACCAAGAGACCCAGTACTTC	CASTRTREDQETQYF
TRBV4-2	TRBJ2-1	.	.	17	TGTGCCAGCAGCCAAGATCCTCGGGAGTCATTTTTTAATGAGCAGTTCTTC	CASSQDPRESFFNEQFF
TRBV25-1	TRBJ2-7	.	.	13	TGTGCCAGCAGTGAATGGATGGGGGACGAGCAGTACTTC	CASSEWMGDEQYF
TRBV29-1	TRBJ2-3	.	.	15	TGCAGCGTTGAGGACCACCAGGGGACGGGCGATACGCAGTATTTT	CSVEDHQGTGDTQYF
TRBV4-1	TRBJ2-2	.	.	14	TGCGCCAGCAGCTCCCGGGGTGGGGCCGGGGAGCTGTTTTTT	CASSSRGGAGELFF
TRBV30	TRBJ1-1	.	.	12	TGTGCCTGTTTTCTCGGTGGCACTGAAGCTTTCTTT	CACFLGGTEAFF
TRBV5-5	TRBJ2-1	TRBD1	once	16	TGTGCCAGCACCCAAGGGGACAGGGGGAATTACAATGAGCAGTTCTTC	CASTQGDRGNYNEQFF